This T cell receptor beta chain was captured in a study of blood T cell repertoires in COVID-19. Study details: In each case, the material was cDNA or gDNA derived from T cells, B-cell-depleted T cells, or PBMCs.

Cohort placement rested on clinical history that participants reported themselves. The recovered donors of Cohort 3 showed two negative PCRs, clearance, or symptom resolution. TCRdb's copy holds only in-frame clones and misses some; the assay was immunoSEQ multiplex PCR. The sample yields roughly 170,000 clones, under 85% seen once. There are 13 residues in the CDR3. The V gene lost 3 bases and the J gene lost 0 bases, with 5 bases spanning the gap. CDR1 is LNHDA and CDR2 is SQIVND in the germline V gene (reference sequence). The clonotype was recovered from a man aged 45-65 years who had recovered from COVID-19. The sample taken for sequencing was PBMCs or T cells enriched from blood (not recorded which). The V gene is TRBV19, the J gene TRBJ1-1; D gene unclear. The chain's CDR3 is CASSMRVNTEAFF. The CDR3 DNA sequence: TGTGCCAGTAGTATGAGAGTGAACACTGAAGCTTTCTTT.